Presented here are 22 T cell receptor beta chains from one specimen sequenced in a study of beta chain features in type 1 diabetes. Whole-study results and caveats: Significant though moderate, a shortening of TCRB CDR3s appeared in all four CD4+ subsets of Type 1 diabetes patients.

Reverse transcription of all isolated RNA meant that expressed TCRB transcripts were sequenced. The table came from immunoSEQ multiplex PCR; TCRdb's copy has only in-frame clones and leaves some out. This table holds about 230,000 clones, under 20% found once. The antigens of these receptors remain unknown. Sequencing input: naive CD4+ T cells from blood. The receptors were gathered from a man in his thirties or forties with type 1 diabetes.

A few counts support this clone. The genes are TRBV29-1 and TRBJ2-1; 8 nucleotides agree with TRBD2. Germline V gene sequence: CDR1 SQVTM, CDR2 ANQGSEA. This CDR3 region has 14 residues. The junction had 11 bases not matched to a gene; V was cut back by 4 bases and J by 9 bases. CDR3: CSVGTSTFSTEQFF. As DNA, the CDR3 is TGCAGCGTTGGGACTAGCACGTTTTCCACTGAGCAGTTCTTC.

This chain connects TRBV18 to TRBJ2-1; 10 bases line up with TRBD2. This CDR3 region has 21 residues. Germline V gene sequence: CDR1 KGHSH, CDR2 LQKENI. V shed 1 base, J shed 0 bases, and the junction held 15 bases outside the gene matches. CDR3 sequence reads: CASSPLPGLAGVSSSYNEQFF. The CDR3 nucleotides read TGTGCCAGCTCACCACTCCCTGGTCTAGCGGGAGTTTCCTCCTCCTACAATGAGCAGTTCTTC. Supplemented by reference TRBV18 and TRBJ2-1, the full variable domain reads NAGVMQNPRHLVRRRGQEARLRCSPMKGHSHVYWYRQLPEEGLKFMVYLQKENIIDESGMPKERFSAEFPKEGPSILRIQQVVRGDSAAYFCASSPLPGLAGVSSSYNEQFFGPGTRLTVL.

This clone has just a few counts. The chain is built from TRBV30 and TRBJ1-3; D gene ambiguous. Germline V gene lookup returns CDR1 GTSNPN and CDR2 SVGIG (reference sequence). This CDR3 has 13 amino acids. Between the trimmed V and J ends, which lost 2 bases and 0 bases, there was a span of 5 bases. The CDR3 spells CAWSHSSGNTIYF. The CDR3 coding sequence is TGTGCCTGGAGTCACAGCTCTGGAAACACCATATATTTT.

The gene calls are TRBV11-2 and TRBJ2-2; D is unclear. CDR1 and CDR2 from the germline V gene are SGHAT and FQNNGV. With 4 bases removed from V and 0 bases from J, the gap between germline ends came to 12 bases. The CDR3 loop spans 16 amino acids. The CDR3 nucleotides read TGTGCCAGCAGCTCAGGCACCAGTTCGAACACCGGGGAGCTGTTTTTT. Translating it yields CASSSGTSSNTGELFF.

The gene calls are TRBV29-1 and TRBJ1-3; D is uncertain. The CDR3 length is 11 residues. CDR1 SQVTM and CDR2 ANQGSEA come from the germline V gene. Between the trimmed V and J ends, which lost 7 bases and 3 bases, there was a span of 7 bases. The chain's CDR3 is CSGGDGNTIYF. The CDR3 bases are TGCAGCGGGGGTGATGGAAACACCATATATTTT.

The genes are TRBV19 and TRBJ1-5, with TRBD1 matching 9 bases. V shed 4 bases and J 1 base; nucleotides not matched to a gene: 2. This CDR3 has 15 amino acids. Germline CDR1 LNHDA, CDR2 SQIVND (reference sequence). CDR3 residues: CASSRDRASNQPQHF. The DNA for the CDR3 is TGTGCCAGTAGTAGGGACAGGGCAAGCAATCAGCCCCAGCATTTT.

The chain couples TRBV14 to TRBJ1-2; 7 positions agree with TRBD1. From germline, CDR1 is SGHDN and CDR2 FVKESK. V was pared by 3 bases and J by 4 bases, with 8 bases of the junction left unmatched. The CDR3 has 15 residues. CDR3: CASSQWTGVSYGYTF. For the CDR3, the DNA is TGTGCCAGCAGCCAGTGGACAGGAGTATCCTATGGCTACACCTTC.

As concerns this clone: The sample carries other DNA sequences with the same CDR3. The chain is built from TRBV30 and TRBJ2-7; D not resolved. The CDR3 consists of 11 residues. Looked up from germline, CDR1 is GTSNPN and CDR2 is SVGIG (reference sequence). V dropped 0 bases and J dropped 3 bases, with 3 bases sitting between them. The CDR3 spells CAWSVGYEQYF. In nucleotides, the CDR3 is TGTGCCTGGAGTGTAGGCTACGAGCAGTACTTC.

This clone was detected a few times. This chain uses TRBV25-1 with TRBJ2-7; TRBD2 aligns across 7 bases. Germline CDR1 is MGHDK and CDR2 is SYGVNS. J gave up 3 bases and V 0 bases, and 5 bases lay outside the gene matches. The CDR3 runs to 15 residues. The CDR3 is CASSEYGRGIYEQYF. In DNA, the CDR3 is TGTGCCAGCAGTGAATATGGGCGGGGGATCTACGAGCAGTACTTC.

The sample holds a few counts of this clone. CDR3 coding DNA: TGCGCCAGCAGCTTGCGGGGAAATGTCTACGAGCAGTACTTC. It is translated as CASSLRGNVYEQYF. The chain joins TRBV5-1 to TRBJ2-7, with D perhaps TRBD2 (5 bases). Germline V CDR1 and CDR2: SGHRS, YFSETQ. The CDR3 covers 14 residues. The V gene lost 1 base and the J gene lost 3 bases, with 11 bases spanning the gap. Using reference TRBV5-1 and TRBJ2-7 for the parts outside the CDR3, the full variable domain is KAGVTQTPRYLIKTRGQQVTLSCSPISGHRSVSWYQQTPGQGLQFLFEYFSETQRNKGNFPGRFSGRQFSNSRSEMNVSTLELGDSALYLCASSLRGNVYEQYFGPGTRLTVT.

The chain is built from TRBV18 and TRBJ1-1; no clear D. Trimming took 2 bases from V and 1 from J, leaving 8 bases between them. The CDR3 contains 14 residues. The germline V gene encodes CDR1 KGHSH and CDR2 LQKENI. The CDR3: CASSPKGSNTEAFF. CDR3 sequence (DNA): TGTGCCAGCTCACCAAAGGGTTCGAACACTGAAGCTTTCTTT.

This clone was detected a few times. The chain recombines TRBV7-7 with TRBJ2-3, with TRBD2 identical over 10 bases. Germline trimming cut 0 bases from V and 4 bases from J; bases unmatched to any gene: 4. Germline CDR1 is SSHAT and CDR2 is FNYEAQ (reference sequence). The CDR3 runs to 16 residues. The CDR3 region has the DNA TGTGCCAGCAGCTTAGCCGGGCTAGCGGGAGCAGATACGCAGTATTTT. Protein: CASSLAGLAGADTQYF. The whole variable domain, remainder taken from reference TRBV7-7 and TRBJ2-3, is GAGVSQSPRYKVTKRGQDVTLRCDPISSHATLYWYQQALGQGPEFLTYFNYEAQPDKSGLPSDRFSAERPEGSISTLTIQRTEQRDSAMYRCASSLAGLAGADTQYFGPGTRLTVL.

The gene calls are TRBV19 and TRBJ1-2; D unclear. In germline, CDR1 is LNHDA, CDR2 SQIVND (reference sequence). V gave up 1 base and J gave up 2 bases, with 8 bases separating them. The CDR3 extends over 14 amino acids. The CDR3 reads CASSIGDWNYGYTF. The CDR3 DNA follows: TGTGCCAGTAGTATAGGAGACTGGAACTATGGCTACACCTTC.

With respect to this clone: Other nucleotide sequences in the sample specify the same CDR3. CDR3 sequence: CASSPSGDTQYF. The CDR3 bases are TGTGCCAGCTCACCTTCCGGAGATACGCAGTATTTT. The rearrangement links TRBV18 to TRBJ2-3; D is undetermined. Germline V gene sequence: CDR1 KGHSH, CDR2 LQKENI. This CDR3 is 12 amino acids long. V dropped 3 bases and J dropped 5 bases, with 6 bases sitting between them.

The gene calls are TRBV6-1 and TRBJ2-1; 8 bases map to TRBD2. CDR3 length equals 13 residues. Germline CDR1 and CDR2: MNHNS and SASEGT. V shed 8 bases and J 7 bases; nucleotides not matched to a gene: 7. The DNA for the CDR3 is TGTGCCAGCGGTCCATCGGGAGGGAATGAGCAGTTCTTC. Translating gives CASGPSGGNEQFF.

V gene TRBV29-1 combines with J gene TRBJ1-2; TRBD1 is a possible D gene (5 bases). The CDR3 is made up of 15 amino acids. Germline CDR1 is SQVTM and CDR2 is ANQGSEA. The germline V and J ends were trimmed by 4 bases and 6 bases, with 21 bases remaining between them. CDR3 in amino acids: CSVATMRGRENGYTF. The CDR3 coding sequence is TGCAGCGTTGCCACGATGAGGGGAAGAGAGAATGGCTACACCTTC. The complete variable domain, with remaining parts taken from reference TRBV29-1 and TRBJ1-2, reads SAVISQKPSRDICQRGTSLTIQCQVDSQVTMMFWYRQQPGQSLTLIATANQGSEATYESGFVIDKFPISRPNLTFSTLTVSNMSPEDSSIYLCSVATMRGRENGYTFGSGTRLTVV.

This chain uses TRBV30 with TRBJ2-1; TRBD2 agrees at 13 bases. This CDR3 region has 16 residues. Germline CDR1 is GTSNPN and CDR2 is SVGIG (reference sequence). The trim removed 4 bases at V and 0 bases at J, leaving 3 bases unmatched. This chain's CDR3 is CAWTRTSGSSYNEQFF. In DNA, the CDR3 is TGTGCCTGGACCAGGACTAGCGGGAGCTCCTACAATGAGCAGTTCTTC.

The chain employs TRBV7-2 and TRBJ2-5; no clear D. V was pared by 5 bases and J by 1 base, with 11 bases between. Germline loops: CDR1 SGHTA, CDR2 FQGNSA. The CDR3 has 14 amino acids. CDR3 amino acids: CASSATISQETQYF. The CDR3 region has the DNA TGTGCCAGCAGCGCTACCATTAGCCAAGAGACCCAGTACTTC.

The V and J genes are TRBV5-1 and TRBJ2-1; a possible D gene is TRBD2 (6 bases). Between the trimmed V and J ends, which lost 4 bases and 4 bases, there was a span of 18 bases. CDR1 is SGHRS and CDR2 is YFSETQ in the germline V gene. The CDR3 has 16 amino acids. This chain's CDR3 is CASSPRIERVYNEQFF. CDR3 DNA sequence: TGCGCCAGCAGCCCTCGGATCGAGCGGGTATACAATGAGCAGTTCTTC.

This sequence joins TRBV30 and TRBJ2-1; 7 bases fit TRBD2. The CDR3 contains 16 residues. With 3 bases clipped from V and 4 bases from J, the junction kept 12 bases outside the gene matches. Germline V gene lookup returns CDR1 GTSNPN and CDR2 SVGIG (reference sequence). The CDR3 nucleotides are TGTGCCTGGAGCCGGGGCCGACTAGCATCGTACAATGAGCAGTTCTTC. This encodes CAWSRGRLASYNEQFF.

This sequence joins TRBV9 and TRBJ2-7, with TRBD1 matching 9 bases. This CDR3 is 16 amino acids long. Germline lookup yields CDR1 SGDLS and CDR2 YYNGEE. J was trimmed by 3 bases and V by 3 bases; bases with no gene match: 10. CDR3 protein: CASSGPLDRGYYEQYF. CDR3 in DNA: TGTGCCAGCAGCGGCCCCCTGGACAGGGGATACTACGAGCAGTACTTC.

This clone was recorded a few times. The CDR3 coding sequence is TGCAGCGTCGCAGTCGGGAGAGCTGGTGAGCAGTTCTTC. It is translated as CSVAVGRAGEQFF. The chain carries TRBV29-1 and TRBJ2-1; weak D call: TRBD2 (6 bases). Germline V gives CDR1 SQVTM, CDR2 ANQGSEA. This CDR3 is 13 amino acids long. V shed 6 bases and J shed 9 bases, with 18 bases lying between them.